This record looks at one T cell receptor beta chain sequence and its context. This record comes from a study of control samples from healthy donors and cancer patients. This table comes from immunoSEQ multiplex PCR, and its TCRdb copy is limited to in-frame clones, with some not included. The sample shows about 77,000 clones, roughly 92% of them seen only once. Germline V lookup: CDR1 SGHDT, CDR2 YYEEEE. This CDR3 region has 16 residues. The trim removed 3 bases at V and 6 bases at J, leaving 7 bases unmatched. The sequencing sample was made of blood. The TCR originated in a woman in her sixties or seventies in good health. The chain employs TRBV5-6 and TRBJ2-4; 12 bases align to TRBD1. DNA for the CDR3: TGTGCCAGCAGCTCGGGGACAGGGGGCGTACGAAACATTCAGTACTTC. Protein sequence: CASSSGTGGVRNIQYF. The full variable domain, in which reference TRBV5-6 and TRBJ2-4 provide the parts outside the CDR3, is DAGVTQSPTHLIKTRGQQVTLRCSPKSGHDTVSWYQQALGQGPQFIFQYYEEEERQRGNFPDRFSGHQFPNYSSELNVNALLLGDSALYLCASSSGTGGVRNIQYFGAGTRLSVL.